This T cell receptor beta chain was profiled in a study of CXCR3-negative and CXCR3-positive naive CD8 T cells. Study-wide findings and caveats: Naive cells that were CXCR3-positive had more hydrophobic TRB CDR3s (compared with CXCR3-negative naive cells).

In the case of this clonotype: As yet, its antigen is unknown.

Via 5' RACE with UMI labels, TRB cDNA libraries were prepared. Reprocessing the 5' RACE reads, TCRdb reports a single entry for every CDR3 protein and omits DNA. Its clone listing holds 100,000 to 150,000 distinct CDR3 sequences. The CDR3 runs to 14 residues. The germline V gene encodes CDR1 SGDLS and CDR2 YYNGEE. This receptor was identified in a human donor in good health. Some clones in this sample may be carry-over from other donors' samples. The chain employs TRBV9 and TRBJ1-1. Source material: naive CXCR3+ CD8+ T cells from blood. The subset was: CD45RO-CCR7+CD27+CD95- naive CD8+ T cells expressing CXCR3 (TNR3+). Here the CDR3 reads CASTLEPGSTAAFF.